Listed below are T cell receptor beta chains from one sample, sequenced in a study of blood T cell repertoires in COVID-19. Clones were sequenced by immunoSEQ multiplex PCR, and TCRdb holds only the in-frame ones, with some missing. This table holds roughly 160,000 clones, 85% to 95% found once. Sequencing used peripheral blood. The receptor source for this set is a man between 45 and 60 years old with acute or convalescent COVID-19. Each CDR3 is given with its conserved first and last residue. Each record gives: clone size, V gene, J gene, D gene, CDR3 DNA, CDR3 protein. A D gene is named only where the DNA matches it firmly. Clone size is stated in some rows and not others, as once, few, many or a class when expanded.

.	TRBV7-2	TRBJ2-7	TRBD2	TGTGCCAGCAGCGATCGTCCTGTGGGCGGGGGGTCCTACGAGCAGTACTTC	CASSDRPVGGGSYEQYF
.	TRBV11-2	TRBJ1-5	.	TGTGCCAGCAGCTTAGATCATGAGAGCAATCAGCCCCAGCATTTT	CASSLDHESNQPQHF
.	TRBV9	TRBJ1-4	.	TGTGCCAGCAGCGTAGGAGTTTCGGAGGGGATCGGGGAAAAACTGTTTTTT	CASSVGVSEGIGEKLFF
.	TRBV18	TRBJ1-2	.	TGTGCCAGCTCACAACGTACGGGGGGGGCTGACTATGGCTACACCTTC	CASSQRTGGADYGYTF
.	TRBV19	TRBJ2-5	.	TGTGCCAGTAGTCTTCCTTATCCCCAAGAGACCCAGTACTTC	CASSLPYPQETQYF
.	TRBV25-1	TRBJ2-1	TRBD1	TGTGCCAGCAGTGAAGATTCACAGGGGTACAATGAGCAGTTCTTC	CASSEDSQGYNEQFF
.	TRBV6-1	TRBJ1-2	.	TGTGCCAGCAGTGAGGGGCGGACAGTTACTAACTATGGCTACACCTTC	CASSEGRTVTNYGYTF
.	TRBV6-1	TRBJ1-6	.	TGTGCCAGCAGTGATAACTGGGAGGCGAATTCACCCCTCCACTTT	CASSDNWEANSPLHF
.	TRBV6-2/TRBV6-3	TRBJ2-5	.	TGTGCCAGCAGTTACACCCTATCCCCGAGGACCCAGTACTTC	CASSYTLSPRTQYF
.	TRBV9	TRBJ2-1	TRBD1	TGTGCCAGCACCCTTGGGGGGACAGGGCCTTACAATGAGCAGTTCTTC	CASTLGGTGPYNEQFF
.	TRBV19	TRBJ1-5	TRBD1	TGTGCCAGTAGAGGGACAGGGCCTAATCAGCCCCAGCATTTT	CASRGTGPNQPQHF
.	TRBV10-3	TRBJ2-5	.	TGTGCCATCAGTGATGGTATTGGAGGGGGCCCTGAGACCCAGTACTTC	CAISDGIGGGPETQYF
few	TRBV18	TRBJ2-1	TRBD2	TGTGCCAGCTCACCTCAGCTAGCGGGGGGGAATGAGCAGTTCTTC	CASSPQLAGGNEQFF
.	TRBV15	TRBJ1-4	.	TGTGCCACCAGCAGAGATCGAGTGACAACTAATGAAAAACTGTTTTTT	CATSRDRVTTNEKLFF
.	TRBV29-1	TRBJ2-7	TRBD2	TGCAGCGTACACAGCGGGAGAACCTACGAGCAGTACTTC	CSVHSGRTYEQYF
.	TRBV4-3	TRBJ2-3	TRBD2	TGCGCCAGCAGCCTCCCCCCCCCACTAGCGGACAGCACAGATACGCAGTATTTT	CASSLPPPLADSTDTQYF
.	TRBV6-2/TRBV6-3	TRBJ2-5	TRBD1	TGTGCCAGCAGTCCGGACAGGCCACAAGAGACCCAGTACTTC	CASSPDRPQETQYF
.	TRBV24-1	TRBJ1-2	TRBD1	TGTGCCACCAGTGATTCCGGGACAGGATATGGCTACACCTTC	CATSDSGTGYGYTF
.	TRBV4-3	TRBJ1-4	.	TGCGCCAGCAGCCCCAGGGGTTCAGACGAAAAACTGTTTTTT	CASSPRGSDEKLFF
.	TRBV11-2	TRBJ2-3	.	TGTGCCAGCAGCTTAGGGCCAGGGATAGGGTCAGATACGCAGTATTTT	CASSLGPGIGSDTQYF
.	TRBV7-3	TRBJ2-2	.	TGTGCCAGCAGCCAACAGGGTCCGAACACCGGGGAGCTGTTTTTT	CASSQQGPNTGELFF
.	TRBV10-3	TRBJ2-1	TRBD1	TGTGCCATCAGTGGACCTACAGGGGGGTACTACAATGAGCAGTTCTTC	CAISGPTGGYYNEQFF
few	TRBV28	TRBJ1-5	TRBD1	TGTGCCAGCAGTCCGGGACAGGATTATAGCAATCAGCCCCAGCATTTT	CASSPGQDYSNQPQHF
.	TRBV29-1	TRBJ2-1	TRBD2	TGCAGCTCCCTGGGGGTCCTAGCGGGAGGGCCCTCATCCAATGAGCAGTTCTTC	CSSLGVLAGGPSSNEQFF
.	TRBV7-9	TRBJ1-3	TRBD1	TGTGCCAGCAGCTCAGCCCCAGACAGGGGAACTGGAAACACCATATATTTT	CASSSAPDRGTGNTIYF
.	TRBV3-1/TRBV3-2	TRBJ2-3	.	TGTGCCAGCAGCCAATTTGGTAGTGATACGCAGTATTTT	CASSQFGSDTQYF
.	TRBV7-2	TRBJ1-1	.	TGTGCCAGCAGTCCCTTGGGGGGGTACACTGAAGCTTTCTTT	CASSPLGGYTEAFF
.	TRBV11-2	TRBJ1-1	TRBD1	TGTGCCAGCAGCTTCTTACAGGGGGCGATCCCTGAAGCTTTCTTT	CASSFLQGAIPEAFF
.	TRBV5-6	TRBJ2-5	TRBD1	TGTGCCAGCAGCTTGGCCGGTTGGGACAGGGGCCAAGAGACCCAGTACTTC	CASSLAGWDRGQETQYF
.	TRBV4-1	TRBJ2-1	TRBD2	TGCGCCAGCAGCCAAGTAAGGGTGCAGGGCATCGGGAGGTTAAATGAGCAGTTCTTC	CASSQVRVQGIGRLNEQFF
.	TRBV5-1	TRBJ1-1	TRBD1	TGCGCCAGCGGCCAAGGACAGGGGATGGACACTGAAGCTTTCTTT	CASGQGQGMDTEAFF
few	TRBV10-2	TRBJ2-1	.	TGCGCCAGCAGTGAGTGGGGGGAGGACTACAATGAGCAGTTCTTC	CASSEWGEDYNEQFF
.	TRBV19	TRBJ1-5	TRBD1	TGTGCCAGTAGTGGACAGGGGATGGGCAATCAGCCCCAGCATTTT	CASSGQGMGNQPQHF
.	TRBV28	TRBJ1-1	.	TGTGCCAGCAGTTTGCAGGGGCACATGAACACTGAAGCTTTCTTT	CASSLQGHMNTEAFF
.	TRBV4-1	TRBJ1-2	.	TGCGCCAGCAGCCAAGGGCGGGGAGGTTATGGCTACACCTTC	CASSQGRGGYGYTF
.	TRBV6-2/TRBV6-3	TRBJ1-1	TRBD1	TGTGCCAGCAGCGGACAGGGAACGAACACTGAAGCTTTCTTT	CASSGQGTNTEAFF
.	TRBV9	TRBJ2-2	.	TGTGCCAGCAGCGTAGAACTCAGGCCCCTACCCGGGGAGCTGTTTTTT	CASSVELRPLPGELFF
.	TRBV27	TRBJ1-5	.	TGTGCCAGCAGTTTAGGAAGCAGGGCGAATCAGCCCCAGCATTTT	CASSLGSRANQPQHF
.	TRBV10-3	TRBJ2-2	TRBD2	TGTGCCATCAGTCACGATATAGCGGGAAAGGGGCCTAACACCGGGGAGCTGTTTTTT	CAISHDIAGKGPNTGELFF
.	TRBV30	TRBJ2-3	TRBD2	TGTGCCTGGAGCCCTAGCGGGAGCTCAGGGACAGATACGCAGTATTTT	CAWSPSGSSGTDTQYF
.	TRBV7-2	TRBJ1-3	.	TGTGCCAGCAGGAGGGTTGGGTCTGGAAACACCATATATTTT	CASRRVGSGNTIYF
.	TRBV9	TRBJ1-4	.	TGTGCCAGCAGCGAGGGAGTCTGGGCAACTAATGAAAAACTGTTTTTT	CASSEGVWATNEKLFF
once	TRBV7-6	TRBJ2-7	.	TGTGCCAGCAGTAACCAGGGTTCGTACGAGCAGTACTTC	CASSNQGSYEQYF
.	TRBV28	TRBJ2-4	.	TGTGCCAGCAGTTTGGCAAGAGACAGACTGTTAGCCAAAAACATTCAGTACTTC	CASSLARDRLLAKNIQYF
.	TRBV3-1/TRBV3-2	TRBJ2-1	TRBD2	TGTGCCAGCAGCCAAGCAGCGGGGTTTTACAATGAGCAGTTCTTC	CASSQAAGFYNEQFF
.	TRBV5-1	TRBJ2-5	.	TGCGCCAGCAGCTTTAGCGGCCCAGAGACCCAGTACTTC	CASSFSGPETQYF
.	TRBV30	TRBJ2-3	.	TGTGCCTGGAGTGGGGGGGTTTTTCGAGGAGATACGCAGTATTTT	CAWSGGVFRGDTQYF
few	TRBV4-3	TRBJ1-2	TRBD1	TGCGCCAGCAGCCAAGATCCAGGGACAGGCGATTATGGCTACACCTTC	CASSQDPGTGDYGYTF
.	TRBV19	TRBJ1-1	TRBD1	TGTGCCAGTAGTATTATAGGACAGGGGGAGGAAGCTTTCTTT	CASSIIGQGEEAFF
.	TRBV27	TRBJ1-6	.	TGTGCCAGCAGTTTCTTACAGGTCAATTCACCCCTCCACTTT	CASSFLQVNSPLHF
.	TRBV10-3	TRBJ2-7	.	TGTGCCATCAGTGGGACTATGCAGGACGAGCAGTACTTC	CAISGTMQDEQYF